Listed here are 9 T cell receptor beta chains from one sample, sequenced in a study of T-cell reconstitution after alpha-beta-depleted transplantation in children. TCRbeta library construction was performed incorporating unique molecular identifiers. Each CDR3 protein is one row after TCRdb ran MiXCR on the PCR reads. The table shows 440,000 or so distinct CDR3 sequences, with approximately 41% occurring only once. This sample comprised PBMCs, obtained before TCRalphabeta/CD19-depleted stem cell transplant. All receptors come from a girl aged 2 to 10 with aplastic anemia, due to receive a stem cell transplant.

Only a few counts were recorded for this clonotype. V is TRBV11-3 and J is TRBJ2-7, with 7 positions matching TRBD2. The CDR3 is 14 amino acids. Germline V gene sequence: CDR1 SGHNT, CDR2 YENEEA. With V trimmed by 3 bases and J by 5 bases, 7 bases remained unmatched. CDR3 in amino acids: CASSLVGEGDEQYF. As DNA, the CDR3 is TGTGCCAGCAGCTTGGTAGGGGAGGGCGACGAGCAGTACTTC.

This chain connects TRBV15 to TRBJ2-5; the D call may be TRBD1 or TRBD2 (5 bases each). CDR3 length equals 14 residues. Germline values: CDR1 LNHNV, CDR2 YYDKDF (reference sequence). V was shortened by 0 bases and J by 5 bases, with 10 bases between the two germline ends. The CDR3: CATSRDRGRETQYF. The CDR3 DNA reads as TGTGCCACCAGCAGAGATCGGGGACGGGAGACCCAGTACTTC.

The chain combines TRBV7-9 with TRBJ2-2; 7 nucleotides match TRBD2. Germline loops: CDR1 SEHNR, CDR2 FQNEAQ (reference sequence). CDR3 length: 16 amino acids. Trimming took 7 bases from V and 6 from J; bases not matched to a gene: 14. In DNA, the CDR3 is TGTGCCAGCAACCCCGGACTAGGAGTGGCCGCCGGGGAGCTGTTTTTT. Its protein product is CASNPGLGVAAGELFF.

The chain combines TRBV15 with TRBJ2-5, with D uncertain. This CDR3 is 12 amino acids long. V was shortened by 0 bases and J by 6 bases, with 5 bases between the two germline ends. Germline assignment: CDR1 LNHNV and CDR2 YYDKDF (reference sequence). In nucleotides, the CDR3 is TGTGCCACCAGCAGAGATCTAAAGACCCAGTACTTC. This translates into CATSRDLKTQYF.

This clonotype has at least ten counts. The chain joins TRBV7-3 to TRBJ2-2; TRBD1 is a possible D gene (5 bases). V lost 3 bases and J lost 6, with 8 bases in between. Per the germline V gene, CDR1 is SGHTA and CDR2 is FQGTGA. This CDR3 is built from 13 residues. CDR3 bases: TGTGCCAGCAGCTTTCAGGGCTCCGGGGAGCTGTTTTTT. Translating it yields CASSFQGSGELFF.

The rearrangement uses TRBV20-1 and TRBJ1-2; 9 nucleotides line up with TRBD1. This CDR3 spans 12 amino acids. V shed 3 bases and J 5 bases; nucleotides not matched to a gene: 1. In germline, CDR1 is DFQATT, CDR2 SNEGSKA (reference sequence). The CDR3 here is CSARTGGYGYTF. CDR3 nucleotide sequence: TGCAGTGCTAGGACAGGGGGTTATGGCTACACCTTC.

CDR3 protein: CASSWGGSPLHF. In DNA, the CDR3 is TGCGCCAGCAGCTGGGGGGGCTCACCCCTCCACTTT. This chain uses TRBV5-1 with TRBJ1-6; a weak D match, TRBD1 (6 bases). The CDR3 loop spans 12 amino acids. The germline gives CDR1 SGHRS, CDR2 YFSETQ. With 3 bases removed from V and 10 bases from J, the gap between germline ends came to 8 bases.

This clonotype occurred many times. The V and J genes are TRBV28 and TRBJ2-7; TRBD2 agrees at 11 bases. V was pared by 8 bases and J by 2 bases, with 17 bases of the junction left unmatched. CDR1 and CDR2 from the germline V gene are MDHEN and SYDVKM. The length of the CDR3 is 18 residues. The CDR3 region has the DNA TGTGCCAGCCATCCAGGGGGACTAGCGGCAGCTGACGCCTACGAGCAGTACTTC. Translating it yields CASHPGGLAAADAYEQYF.

This clonotype was counted only a few times. The rearrangement joins TRBV28 to TRBJ2-7; 9 nucleotides line up with TRBD1. CDR1 MDHEN and CDR2 SYDVKM come from the germline V gene. The V segment lost 6 bases and the J segment 6 bases; nucleotides outside the gene matches: 15. CDR3 length: 16 residues. The CDR3, as DNA: TGTGCCAGCAGCTTTTTTGGGCGGACAGGGGTGACCGAGCAGTACTTC. Protein product: CASSFFGRTGVTEQYF.